This TCR beta chain comes out of a study of Graves' ophthalmopathy and Graves' hyperthyroidism. Scientists amplified the TCR beta CDR3 regions from RNA transcripts. In the first round, RT-PCR was carried out with HTBI primers, and a multiplex PCR formed the second round. TCRdb reprocessed the multiplex PCR reads via MiXCR and lists one record per CDR3 protein. The sample shows 580,000 or so distinct CDR3 sequences, about 35% of them seen only once. In its sample, this clonotype was seen a few times. The CDR3 contains 16 residues. Germline CDR1 is MNHNS and CDR2 is SASEGT. The V call is TRBV6-1, the J call TRBJ2-5; TRBD2 is a possible D gene (6 bases). The TCR sequence derives from an adult man with Graves' hyperthyroidism. What was sequenced was peripheral blood or thyroid tissue (not recorded which). The CDR3 here is CASRFSRGTLQETQYF. The DNA of the CDR3 is TGTGCGAGCCGGTTCTCGAGAGGGACTCTCCAAGAGACCCAGTACTTC.